This entry is about one TCR beta chain. This record belongs to a study of cytomegalovirus exposure and HLA in healthy donors. With 60 Vbeta and 13 Jbeta primers, the PCR was carried out. Clones were sequenced by immunoSEQ multiplex PCR, and TCRdb holds only the in-frame ones, with some missing. The sample consists of under 200,000 clones, 80% to 85% of them appearing once. The CDR3 is 13 residues long. Looked up from germline, CDR1 is MNHNS and CDR2 is SASEGT. The rearrangement joins TRBV6-1 to TRBJ2-5, with D possibly matching TRBD1 (6 bases). The tail of the sequence fits TRBJ2-7 better, so the J call may be wrong. Input material: PBMCs. The sequence came from a boy aged 5 to 17 in good health and CMV-seronegative. The CDR3: CASRRQATYEQYF. The DNA of the CDR3 is TGTGCCAGCAGAAGACAGGCGACCTACGAGCAGTACTTC.